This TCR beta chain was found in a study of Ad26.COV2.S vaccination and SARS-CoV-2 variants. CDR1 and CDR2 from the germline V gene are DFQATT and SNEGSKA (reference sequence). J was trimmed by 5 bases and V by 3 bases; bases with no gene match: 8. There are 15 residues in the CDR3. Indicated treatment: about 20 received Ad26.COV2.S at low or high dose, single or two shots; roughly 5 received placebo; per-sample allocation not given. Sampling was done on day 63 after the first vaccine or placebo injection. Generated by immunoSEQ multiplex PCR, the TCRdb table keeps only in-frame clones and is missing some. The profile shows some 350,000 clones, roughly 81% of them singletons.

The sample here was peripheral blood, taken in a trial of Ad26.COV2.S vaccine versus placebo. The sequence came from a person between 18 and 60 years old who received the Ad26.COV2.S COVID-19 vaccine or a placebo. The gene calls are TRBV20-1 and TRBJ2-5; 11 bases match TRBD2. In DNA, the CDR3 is TGCAGTGCTAGTACTAGCGGGAGTCTAGCGGAGACCCAGTACTTC. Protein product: CSASTSGSLAETQYF.